What follows describes a single T cell receptor (beta chain). Its antigen is not known. The CDR3 runs to 12 residues. Trimming shortened V by 4 bases and J by 6 bases, and 9 bases separated the two germline ends. This entry comes from a study of response to subunit inactivated influenza vaccine. TCRdb ran MiXCR on the RT-PCR reads and lists one entry per CDR3 protein. The repertoire holds 650,000 to 850,000 distinct CDR3 sequences, with 11% to 15% as singletons. Findings of the study overall: There was a suggestion from the authors that each seasonal influenza vaccination recruits few new T cells.

Source: PBMCs from blood, taken 14 to 15 days before vaccination. The chain employs TRBV12-3 or TRBV12-4 and TRBJ2-5, with a possible D match to TRBD2 (7 bases). The sequence came from a man aged 50-60 years who received an inactivated influenza vaccine. The CDR3 region is CASSWGGQTQYF. CDR3 sequence (DNA): TGTGCCAGCAGTTGGGGGGGCCAGACCCAGTACTTC.